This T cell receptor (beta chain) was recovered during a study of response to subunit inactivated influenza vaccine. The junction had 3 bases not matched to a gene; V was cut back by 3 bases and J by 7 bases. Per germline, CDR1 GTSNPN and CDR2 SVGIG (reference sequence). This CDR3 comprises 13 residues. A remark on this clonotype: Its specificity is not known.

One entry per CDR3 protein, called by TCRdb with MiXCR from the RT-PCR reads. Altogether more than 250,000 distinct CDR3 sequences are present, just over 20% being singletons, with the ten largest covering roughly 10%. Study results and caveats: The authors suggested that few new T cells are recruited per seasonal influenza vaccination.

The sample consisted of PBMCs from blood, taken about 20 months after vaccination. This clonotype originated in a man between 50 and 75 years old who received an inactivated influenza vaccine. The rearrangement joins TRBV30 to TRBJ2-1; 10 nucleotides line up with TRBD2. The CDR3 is CAWRGLARNEQFF. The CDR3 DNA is TGTGCCTGGAGGGGACTAGCGCGGAATGAGCAGTTCTTC.